These 23 T cell receptor beta chains were all obtained from the same sample, sequenced in a study of shared clonotypes between healthy human individuals. Only in-frame clones appear in the TCRdb table, and some are missing; sequencing was by immunoSEQ multiplex PCR. The table records about 680,000 clones, roughly nine tenths of them present only once. Cells designated naive CD8 were CD45RO-negative and were positively selected for CCR7, with terminally differentiated effector memory CD45RA+ cells excluded. The specimen sequenced was naive CD8+ T cells sorted from blood. The origin of the receptors is a man aged 25 to 40 in good health.

The chain employs TRBV7-9 and TRBJ2-7; 7 nucleotides agree with TRBD1. The germline V gene encodes CDR1 SEHNR and CDR2 FQNEAQ (reference sequence). The V gene end was trimmed by 4 bases and the J gene end by 1 base; junction bases not matched to a gene: 10. The CDR3 extends over 16 amino acids. CDR3 region: CASSSPGQGESYEQYF. CDR3 DNA sequence: TGTGCCAGCAGCTCACCCGGGCAGGGGGAATCCTACGAGCAGTACTTC.

The J gene is TRBJ2-4, the V gene TRBV27, with 7 bases fitting TRBD1. CDR1 and CDR2 (germline): MNHEY, SMNVEV (reference sequence). Trimming at V came to 3 bases and at J to 8 bases, leaving 4 bases not matched to a gene. The CDR3 runs to 13 residues. CDR3 coding DNA: TGTGCCAGCAGTTTGGACAGGTTTGACATTCAGTACTTC. Its protein is CASSLDRFDIQYF.

This chain links TRBV4-1 with TRBJ2-7; D ambiguous. The CDR3 is 15 amino acids. V lost 0 bases and J 3 bases, leaving 12 bases between the germline ends. Germline V gives CDR1 MGHRA, CDR2 YSYEKL. The CDR3 region is CASSQDRSIYYEQYF. For the CDR3, the DNA is TGCGCCAGCAGCCAAGATAGGAGTATCTACTACGAGCAGTACTTC.

The chain employs TRBV14 and TRBJ1-4; 8 bases agree with TRBD1. Germline CDR1 and CDR2: SGHDN and FVKESK. The CDR3 contains 14 residues. V gave up 7 bases and J gave up 1 base; unmatched junction bases: 2. CDR3 coding DNA: TGTGCCAGCACCGGGACAGGAACTAATGAAAAACTGTTTTTT. Its translation: CASTGTGTNEKLFF.

To note about this clone: Compared with germline, one end of the junction differs, possibly owing to a read error. The chain couples TRBV15 to TRBJ1-5, with D possibly matching TRBD1 (5 bases). This CDR3 comprises 15 residues. Germline V CDR1 and CDR2: LNHNV, YYDKDF (reference sequence). CDR3 nucleotides: TGTGCCACCAGCGGAGACAGATTATCAAGTCAGCCCCAGCATTTT. Residues: CATSGDRLSSQPQHF.

A single count supports this clone. The chain links TRBV5-1 to TRBJ2-2; 12 bases map to TRBD2. The germline CDR1 and CDR2 sequences are SGHRS and YFSETQ. After removal of 0 bases from V and 3 bases from J, the junction contained 18 bases not matched to a gene. The CDR3 extends over 22 amino acids. For the CDR3, the DNA is TGCGCCAGCAGCTTGGCCGGGATCTTAGGACTAGCGGGAAATTCGGACACCGGGGAGCTGTTTTTT. Protein sequence: CASSLAGILGLAGNSDTGELFF.

A remark on this clone: Within the sample, other DNA sequences also encode this same CDR3. V and J are TRBV27 and TRBJ2-1; D unresolved. V was clipped by 3 bases and J by 0 bases, with 9 bases between them. The CDR3 length is 15 residues. Per germline, CDR1 MNHEY and CDR2 SMNVEV (reference sequence). CDR3: CASSLGTSSYNEQFF. Written as DNA, the CDR3 is TGTGCCAGCAGTTTGGGAACGAGCTCCTACAATGAGCAGTTCTTC.

V usage is TRBV6-5 and J usage is TRBJ2-5; 13 nucleotides line up with TRBD2. Germline values: CDR1 MNHEY, CDR2 SVGAGI. This CDR3 is 15 amino acids long. Trimming at V came to 4 bases and at J to 3 bases, leaving 2 bases not matched to a gene. CDR3 bases: TGTGCCAGCAGTTTAGGGACTAGCGGGAAAGAGACCCAGTACTTC. This gives the protein CASSLGTSGKETQYF.

V and J are TRBV2 and TRBJ2-1; D gene uncertain. Trimming removed 8 bases at V and 5 bases at J, with 10 bases between. Germline CDR1 is SNHLY and CDR2 is FYNNEI. The CDR3 runs to 12 residues. The CDR3 sequence: CASSPGHNEQFF. CDR3 nucleotide sequence: TGTGCCAGCTCCCCAGGACACAATGAGCAGTTCTTC.

The chain uses TRBV5-5 and TRBJ2-7; 7 bases line up with TRBD1. Germline CDR1 SGHKS, CDR2 YYEKEE (reference sequence). V shed 4 bases and J 3 bases; nucleotides not matched to a gene: 7. The CDR3 sequence is 14 residues long. The CDR3 region is CASSARDRVYEQYF. CDR3 nucleotide sequence: TGTGCCAGCAGCGCCCGGGACAGAGTCTACGAGCAGTACTTC.

This chain joins TRBV29-1 and TRBJ2-1; a weak D match, TRBD2 (6 bases). The CDR3 length is 16 residues. The germline V gene encodes CDR1 SQVTM and CDR2 ANQGSEA. Deletions cut 3 bases from V and 0 bases from J, with 15 bases between. CDR3 coding DNA: TGCAGCGTTGATAAATCTAGCGCGAGCTCCTACAATGAGCAGTTCTTC. This sequence encodes CSVDKSSASSYNEQFF.

The rearrangement links TRBV27 to TRBJ2-2; D gene ambiguous. The CDR3 totals 12 residues. Germline V gene data show CDR1 as MNHEY and CDR2 as SMNVEV (reference sequence). V shed 4 bases and J shed 7 bases, with 7 bases lying between them. The CDR3 loop reads CASSYYGGELFF. The CDR3 DNA follows: TGTGCCAGCAGTTACTACGGCGGGGAGCTGTTTTTT.

The chain links TRBV11-2 to TRBJ1-1; the D gene is possibly TRBD1 (5 bases). In germline, CDR1 is SGHAT, CDR2 FQNNGV. This CDR3 contains 14 residues. V lost 2 bases and J 1 base, leaving 8 bases between the germline ends. This CDR3 reads CASSLWGQNTEAFF. CDR3 nucleotides: TGTGCCAGCAGCTTATGGGGCCAGAACACTGAAGCTTTCTTT.

This sequence joins TRBV5-1 and TRBJ2-7, with D tentatively TRBD2 (6 bases). Per the germline V gene, CDR1 is SGHRS and CDR2 is YFSETQ. This CDR3 has 16 residues. Trimming removed 0 bases from V and 1 base from J, with 14 bases in between. CDR3: CASSLEWSGRSYEQYF. CDR3 DNA: TGCGCCAGCAGCTTGGAATGGAGCGGGCGGTCCTACGAGCAGTACTTC.

This chain joins TRBV15 and TRBJ2-7, with 9 bases that match TRBD1. V shed 3 bases, J shed 2 bases, and the junction held 11 bases outside the gene matches. Per germline, CDR1 LNHNV and CDR2 YYDKDF (reference sequence). The CDR3 covers 17 residues. CDR3 sequence (DNA): TGTGCCACCAGCAGCGATCTAGACAGGGGGTACACCTACGAGCAGTACTTC. The encoded protein is CATSSDLDRGYTYEQYF.

This clone was found once. This sequence joins TRBV6-5 and TRBJ2-5, with 9 positions matching TRBD1. The trim removed 5 bases at V and 4 bases at J, leaving 8 bases unmatched. This CDR3 is 15 amino acids long. Germline CDR1 is MNHEY and CDR2 is SVGAGI. The DNA of the CDR3 is TGTGCCAGCAGTCCACAGGGGGCAGGAGGAGAGACCCAGTACTTC. Amino acid sequence: CASSPQGAGGETQYF.

This sequence joins TRBV9 and TRBJ2-3; 7 bases align to TRBD1. The CDR3 runs to 17 residues. From germline, CDR1 is SGDLS and CDR2 YYNGEE. With 4 bases clipped from V and 1 base from J, the junction kept 12 bases outside the gene matches. CDR3 amino acids: CASSPRSDRAGTDTQYF. The CDR3 nucleotides are TGTGCCAGCAGCCCCCGTTCCGACAGGGCGGGCACAGATACGCAGTATTTT.

V is TRBV9 and J is TRBJ2-7, with TRBD1 matching over 7 bases. CDR3 length: 16 residues. V lost 3 bases and J lost 0; bases outside the gene matches: 9. Germline-derived CDR1 and CDR2 are SGDLS and YYNGEE. Here the CDR3 reads CASSAPSGTDSYEQYF. As DNA, the CDR3 is TGTGCCAGCAGCGCTCCCTCCGGGACAGACTCCTACGAGCAGTACTTC.

CDR3 residues: CASSPRSFFYEQYF. CDR3 nucleotides: TGTGCCAGCAGCCCCCGGTCTTTCTTCTACGAGCAGTACTTC. The chain employs TRBV5-5 and TRBJ2-7; no clear D. This CDR3 region has 14 residues. Germline assignment: CDR1 SGHKS and CDR2 YYEKEE (reference sequence). Trimming shortened V by 4 bases and J by 3 bases, and 14 bases separated the two germline ends.

The V call is TRBV7-2, the J call TRBJ2-7; 9 bases line up with TRBD2. The trim removed 3 bases at V and 4 bases at J, leaving 7 bases unmatched. The germline V gene has CDR1 SGHTA and CDR2 FQGNSA. This CDR3 is 15 amino acids long. CDR3 loop: CASSLLAGVLYEQYF. DNA for the CDR3: TGTGCCAGCAGCTTGTTAGCGGGAGTCTTATACGAGCAGTACTTC.

J is TRBJ2-1 and V is TRBV25-1; tentative D call: TRBD1 (6 bases). The CDR3 is made up of 16 amino acids. Trimming cost V 5 bases and J 0 bases, with 14 bases left between them. Germline V CDR1 and CDR2: MGHDK, SYGVNS. In DNA form, the CDR3 reads TGTGCCAGCAGTCTTGGAACAGGGAGCTCCTACAATGAGCAGTTCTTC. This gives the protein CASSLGTGSSYNEQFF. Variable domain in full (rest from reference TRBV25-1 and TRBJ2-1): EADIYQTPRYLVIGTGKKITLECSQTMGHDKMYWYQQDPGMELHLIHYSYGVNSTEKGDLSSESTVSRIRTEHFPLTLESARPSHTSQYLCASSLGTGSSYNEQFFGPGTRLTVL.

This clone was picked up one time. The genes are TRBV5-6 and TRBJ2-7; TRBD1 matches at 7 bases. With V trimmed by 4 bases and J by 7 bases, 8 bases remained unmatched. Germline loops: CDR1 SGHDT, CDR2 YYEEEE. The CDR3 has 13 amino acids. CDR3 nucleotides: TGTGCCAGCAGCAGAGGACAGGCGAATGAGCAGTACTTC. It is translated as CASSRGQANEQYF.

This chain connects TRBV5-8 to TRBJ2-3; TRBD2 matches 12 bases. The CDR3 covers 17 residues. Germline V CDR1 and CDR2: SGHTS, YDEGEE. V trimming: 4 bases; J trimming: 5 bases; junction bases outside the gene matches: 11. Here the CDR3 reads CASSPQQGLAGIDTQYF. CDR3 nucleotide sequence: TGTGCCAGCAGCCCCCAACAGGGACTAGCGGGCATAGATACGCAGTATTTT.